This T cell receptor beta chain was retrieved from a study of blood T cell repertoires in COVID-19. This CDR3 is built from 15 residues. Trimming took off 3 bases at V and 6 bases at J, with 16 bases between the two ends. Germline V lookup: CDR1 KGHDR, CDR2 SFDVKD. The repertoire was sequenced with immunoSEQ multiplex PCR; TCRdb's copy has only in-frame clones and lacks some. The sample has about 320,000 clones; 85% are singletons. V gene TRBV24-1 combines with J gene TRBJ1-2; tentatively, D is TRBD1 (6 bases). The sequenced sample was PBMCs or T cells enriched from blood (not recorded which). The receptor was isolated from a woman aged 25-40 years who had been exposed to COVID-19. DNA of the CDR3: TGTGCCACCAGTGATCACAGGGAAATCGAGAATGGCTACACCTTC. It codes for CATSDHREIENGYTF.